One sample yielded the 29 T cell receptor beta chains listed below, sequenced in a study of a mutant IDH1 vaccine in newly diagnosed glioma. Time point meaning: week 23, last vaccination. Each dose of the vaccine consisted of 300 ug of mutant IDH1 20-mer peptide, with topical imiquimod. These TCRs' antigens remain unknown. Assay used: immunoSEQ multiplex PCR; TCRdb lists only in-frame clones, some missing. In the table there are about 60,000 clones, around 87% of which are singletons. The source material was PBMCs, sampled from a glioma patient whose treatment included an IDH1 peptide vaccine. The receptors originated from a man in his forties with glioma.

The J gene is TRBJ2-1, the V gene TRBV10-3; 11 bases are a match to TRBD2. The CDR3 is 15 residues long. Germline assignment: CDR1 ENHRY and CDR2 SYGVKD. The V gene end was trimmed by 5 bases and the J gene end by 7 bases; junction bases not matched to a gene: 7. This CDR3 is CAISPLAGDSNEQFF. The CDR3 coding sequence is TGTGCCATCAGTCCACTAGCGGGAGATTCGAATGAGCAGTTCTTC.

The rearrangement joins TRBV7-8 to TRBJ1-2; no clear D. With 0 bases removed from V and 7 bases from J, the gap between germline ends came to 9 bases. CDR3 length equals 13 residues. Germline lookup yields CDR1 SGHVS and CDR2 FQNEAQ. CDR3 region: CASSLAAATGYTF. In DNA, the CDR3 is TGTGCCAGCAGCTTAGCGGCAGCTACTGGCTACACCTTC.

The rearrangement uses TRBV6-1 and TRBJ1-2, with TRBD1 matching over 7 bases. This CDR3 spans 14 amino acids. The trim removed 1 base at V and 5 bases at J, leaving 4 bases unmatched. The germline gives CDR1 MNHNS, CDR2 SASEGT. CDR3 loop: CASSEGTGLYGYTF. Here the CDR3 DNA reads TGTGCCAGCAGTGAAGGGACAGGATTGTATGGCTACACCTTC.

The rearrangement uses TRBV25-1 and TRBJ2-6; 8 nucleotides line up with TRBD1. The CDR3 spans 16 residues. J was trimmed by 0 bases and V by 3 bases; bases with no gene match: 1. Germline-derived CDR1 and CDR2 are MGHDK and SYGVNS. CDR3 nucleotide sequence: TGTGCCAGCAGTGAGGACAGGGACTCTGGGGCCAACGTCCTGACTTTC. This encodes CASSEDRDSGANVLTF.

The chain carries TRBV18 and TRBJ2-7; no definite D call. Germline V gene lookup returns CDR1 KGHSH and CDR2 LQKENI. The CDR3 is 13 residues long. Trimming left V 3 bases short and J 4 bases short, with 10 bases between. CDR3 protein: CASSPRSVYEQYF. For the CDR3, the DNA is TGTGCCAGCTCACCGAGGAGTGTATACGAGCAGTACTTC.

CDR3 sequence: CASSSGTDYGSYEQYF. CDR3 DNA sequence: TGTGCCAGCAGCAGCGGGACAGACTATGGCTCCTACGAGCAGTACTTC. The rearrangement links TRBV13 to TRBJ2-7; either TRBD1 or TRBD2 may supply D (7 bases each). Germline CDR1 is PRHDT and CDR2 is FYEKMQ (reference sequence). CDR3 length: 16 amino acids. With 5 bases removed from V and 0 bases from J, the gap between germline ends came to 17 bases.

The chain carries TRBV27 and TRBJ1-4; D uncertain. Trimming took off 2 bases at V and 0 bases at J, with 13 bases between the two ends. The CDR3 contains 17 residues. CDR1 MNHEY and CDR2 SMNVEV come from the germline V gene (reference sequence). The CDR3 region is CASSLPRLVATNEKLFF. The CDR3 nucleotides are TGTGCCAGCAGTTTACCCCGACTCGTTGCAACTAATGAAAAACTGTTTTTT.

The rearrangement links TRBV7-2 to TRBJ2-4; D unresolved. CDR1 is SGHTA, CDR2 FQGNSA, per germline. The CDR3 loop spans 15 amino acids. V lost 1 base and J lost 0, with 7 bases in between. This chain's CDR3 is CASSLGNLAKNIQYF. CDR3 nucleotides: TGTGCCAGCAGCTTAGGGAATCTAGCCAAAAACATTCAGTACTTC.

This clone has a single count. This chain links TRBV20-1 with TRBJ2-7; a weak D match, TRBD2 (5 bases). Germline V gives CDR1 DFQATT, CDR2 SNEGSKA (reference sequence). The V end was cut by 6 bases, the J end by 4 bases, with 10 bases between. The CDR3 sequence is 11 residues long. The chain's CDR3 is CSANEGYEQYF. As DNA, the CDR3 is TGCAGTGCCAACGAGGGTTACGAGCAGTACTTC.

The V and J genes are TRBV5-4 and TRBJ2-2; a weak D match, TRBD2 (7 bases). The V and J ends lost 0 bases and 0 bases respectively, with 9 bases between them. The CDR3 runs 16 residues. From germline, CDR1 is SGHNT and CDR2 YYREEE (reference sequence). DNA for the CDR3: TGTGCCAGCAGCTTGGGGGGGGGCCCGAACACCGGGGAGCTGTTTTTT. Translation gives CASSLGGGPNTGELFF.

The J gene is TRBJ2-2, the V gene TRBV9, with 12 bases fitting TRBD2. Germline V gives CDR1 SGDLS, CDR2 YYNGEE. V was pared by 3 bases and J by 6 bases, with 3 bases of the junction left unmatched. The CDR3 is made up of 15 amino acids. The CDR3 DNA is TGTGCCAGCAGCGCTAGCGGGAGGGTCGCCGGGGAGCTGTTTTTT. It translates to CASSASGRVAGELFF.

This chain's CDR3 is CASSIPGTGSSGANVLTF. For the CDR3, the DNA is TGTGCCAGCTCAATACCGGGGACAGGTAGCTCTGGGGCCAACGTCCTGACTTTC. J is TRBJ2-6 and V is TRBV18; 8 bases are shared with TRBD1. V shed 5 bases and J 0 bases; nucleotides not matched to a gene: 9. The CDR3 has 18 amino acids. Germline V gene data show CDR1 as KGHSH and CDR2 as LQKENI.

The genes are TRBV19 and TRBJ2-1; 7 bases map to TRBD1. Unmatched junction bases numbered 8, after V lost 2 bases and J lost 7 bases. The CDR3 contains 15 residues. Germline V gene data show CDR1 as LNHDA and CDR2 as SQIVND (reference sequence). CDR3 sequence (DNA): TGTGCCAGTAGTATAAGGGGACAGCGGCTGAATGAGCAGTTCTTC. Encoded protein: CASSIRGQRLNEQFF.

The chain carries TRBV7-2 and TRBJ1-1; 7 bases map to TRBD1. Germline V gene data show CDR1 as SGHTA and CDR2 as FQGNSA. V lost 5 bases and J lost 7; bases outside the gene matches: 4. The CDR3 has 12 residues. The CDR3 DNA is TGTGCCAGCAGCCCACAGGGGATTGAAGCTTTCTTT. It yields the protein CASSPQGIEAFF.

The V and J genes are TRBV5-1 and TRBJ2-7; possible D gene TRBD1, 6 bases. Germline-derived CDR1 and CDR2 are SGHRS and YFSETQ. This CDR3 comprises 17 residues. Trimming left V 3 bases short and J 7 bases short, with 26 bases between. Here the CDR3 reads CASSSPGEAGALWEQYF. CDR3 sequence (DNA): TGCGCCAGCAGCTCCCCCGGCGAGGCAGGGGCTTTGTGGGAGCAGTACTTC. Filled out from reference TRBV5-1 and TRBJ2-7, the complete variable domain reads KAGVTQTPRYLIKTRGQQVTLSCSPISGHRSVSWYQQTPGQGLQFLFEYFSETQRNKGNFPGRFSGRQFSNSRSEMNVSTLELGDSALYLCASSSPGEAGALWEQYFGPGTRLTVT.

The chain is built from TRBV19 and TRBJ2-2, with 16 nucleotides matching TRBD2. Germline assignment: CDR1 LNHDA and CDR2 SQIVND (reference sequence). There are 16 residues in the CDR3. J lost 3 bases, V lost 8 bases, and 3 bases had no gene match. The CDR3, as DNA: TGTGCCAGTGGGGGGACTAGCGGGAGGGACACCGGGGAGCTGTTTTTT. It translates to CASGGTSGRDTGELFF.

This clone has just a few counts. V gene TRBV21-1 combines with J gene TRBJ1-1. TRBV21-1 is marked as a pseudogene. This CDR3 is built from 14 residues. CDR3 residues: CASSKLGRRTEAFF. In DNA form, the CDR3 reads TGTGCCAGCAGCAAACTCGGGAGGAGAACTGAAGCTTTCTTT.

The chain couples TRBV19 to TRBJ2-7; D may match TRBD1 or TRBD2 (5 bases each). CDR3 length: 15 amino acids. The ends were cut back, 6 bases at V and 2 bases at J, with 17 bases in the middle. Germline V lookup: CDR1 LNHDA, CDR2 SQIVND (reference sequence). In DNA form, the CDR3 reads TGTGCCAGTAGATTAGTCGGGGCCGAGACCTACGAGCAGTACTTC. It translates to CASRLVGAETYEQYF. Drawing the rest from reference TRBV19 and TRBJ2-7, the complete variable domain is DGGITQSPKYLFRKEGQNVTLSCEQNLNHDAMYWYRQDPGQGLRLIYYSQIVNDFQKGDIAEGYSVSREKKESFPLTVTSAQKNPTAFYLCASRLVGAETYEQYFGPGTRLTVT.

This chain connects TRBV6-1 to TRBJ2-3; a weak D match, TRBD2 (5 bases). The V gene lost 5 bases and the J gene lost 3 bases, with 12 bases spanning the gap. The CDR3 has 14 amino acids. Germline CDR1 reads MNHNS; CDR2 reads SASEGT. CDR3 DNA sequence: TGTGCCAGCAGTCGGGGAGTGGGTACAGATACGCAGTATTTT. Translated: CASSRGVGTDTQYF.

This chain links TRBV11-2 with TRBJ1-2; 8 positions agree with TRBD1. Germline CDR1 and CDR2: SGHAT and FQNNGV. Trimming at V came to 6 bases and at J to 4 bases, leaving 4 bases not matched to a gene. The CDR3 sequence is 13 residues long. CDR3 in amino acids: CASSPQGAYGYTF. The CDR3 nucleotides read TGTGCCAGCAGTCCCCAGGGGGCCTATGGCTACACCTTC. The full variable domain, rest sourced from reference TRBV11-2 and TRBJ1-2, is EAGVAQSPRYKIIEKRQSVAFWCNPISGHATLYWYQQILGQGPKLLIQFQNNGVVDDSQLPKDRFSAERLKGVDSTLKIQPAKLEDSAVYLCASSPQGAYGYTFGSGTRLTVV.

The chain combines TRBV29-1 with TRBJ2-3; TRBD2 matches 9 bases. Germline V lookup: CDR1 SQVTM, CDR2 ANQGSEA. V shed 7 bases and J 7 bases; nucleotides not matched to a gene: 6. This CDR3 comprises 12 residues. This CDR3 is CSGGRAENTQYF. Written as DNA, the CDR3 is TGCAGCGGCGGGAGGGCCGAAAATACGCAGTATTTT.

The V gene is TRBV2, the J gene TRBJ2-6; no clear D gene. Looked up from germline, CDR1 is SNHLY and CDR2 is FYNNEI. The CDR3 covers 13 residues. Deletions cut 8 bases from V and 1 base from J, with 6 bases between. The CDR3 coding sequence is TGTGCCAGCGAGGAGTCTGGGGCCAACGTCCTGACTTTC. The encoded protein is CASEESGANVLTF.

The chain has TRBV19 and TRBJ2-7, with TRBD1 identical over 7 bases. The ends lost 7 bases at V and 9 bases at J; junction bases unmatched: 15. The CDR3 runs 14 residues. CDR1 is LNHDA and CDR2 is SQIVND in the germline V gene (reference sequence). CDR3 amino acids: CASKAYRGDPGQYF. CDR3 in DNA: TGTGCCAGTAAGGCGTACAGGGGTGACCCTGGGCAGTACTTC.

The CDR3 DNA follows: TGTGCCAGCAGCTTGGGGGGCCCGGGGACTGAAGCTTTCTTT. Its translation: CASSLGGPGTEAFF. V gene TRBV5-4 combines with J gene TRBJ1-1; D possibly corresponds to TRBD1 (5 bases). Germline CDR1 is SGHNT and CDR2 is YYREEE (reference sequence). The CDR3 loop spans 14 amino acids. V shed 0 bases and J shed 5 bases, with 11 bases lying between them.

The chain couples TRBV6-5 to TRBJ2-3; tentatively, D is TRBD2 (6 bases). CDR1 is MNHEY, CDR2 SVGAGI, per germline. Trimming left V 7 bases short and J 2 bases short, with 10 bases between. The CDR3 runs 13 residues. In nucleotides, the CDR3 is TGTGCCAGCAAGGGACTCAACACAGATACGCAGTATTTT. Protein sequence: CASKGLNTDTQYF.

The CDR3 bases are TGTGCCAGTAGACAGACAGGGTACCAAGAGACCCAGTACTTC. Translation gives CASRQTGYQETQYF. This rearrangement joins TRBV19 to TRBJ2-5; 7 nucleotides align to TRBD1. This CDR3 has 14 residues. J gave up 0 bases and V 6 bases, and 4 bases lay outside the gene matches. The V gene's germline CDR1 is LNHDA and CDR2 SQIVND (reference sequence).

The V call is TRBV5-6, the J call TRBJ1-1, with a weak D call TRBD1 (5 bases). In germline, CDR1 is SGHDT, CDR2 YYEEEE. The ends were cut back, 1 base at V and 1 base at J, with 14 bases in the middle. The CDR3 is 16 residues long. The CDR3 region is CASSLLGRAGNTEAFF. As DNA, the CDR3 is TGTGCCAGCAGCTTGTTGGGCAGGGCAGGGAACACTGAAGCTTTCTTT.

The chain joins TRBV7-2 to TRBJ1-2; 8 nucleotides align to TRBD1. Trimming cost V 5 bases and J 0 bases; bases outside gene matches: 11. CDR1 is SGHTA and CDR2 is FQGNSA in the germline V gene. This CDR3 is 17 amino acids long. The CDR3 protein is CASSPRRQGSTNYGYTF. The DNA of the CDR3 is TGTGCCAGCAGCCCCCGGAGACAGGGGTCCACTAACTATGGCTACACCTTC. Based on the CDR3 plus reference TRBV7-2 and TRBJ1-2, the full variable domain is GAGVSQSPSNKVTEKGKDVELRCDPISGHTALYWYRQSLGQGLEFLIYFQGNSAPDKSGLPSDRFSAERTGGSVSTLTIQRTQQEDSAVYLCASSPRRQGSTNYGYTFGSGTRLTVV.

The chain couples TRBV5-1 to TRBJ2-7, with 11 nucleotides matching TRBD2. Trimming cost V 2 bases and J 1 base; bases outside gene matches: 8. This CDR3 has 17 amino acids. Germline-derived CDR1 and CDR2 are SGHRS and YFSETQ. CDR3 bases: TGCGCCAGCAGCTTTAACCCCCTAGCGGGAGGTTCCTACGAGCAGTACTTC. It is translated as CASSFNPLAGGSYEQYF.